The subject of this entry is one T cell receptor beta chain. Its antigen is unknown. This sample was taken from a study of CD8+CD57+ T cells in acquired aplastic anemia. Study-wide results and caveats: Over 25 CD8+ CDR3 sequences occurred in both the patients and the controls.

Patients sequenced had flow cytometry evidence of CD8+CD57+ cell expansion. All patients had severe acquired aplastic anemia. Germline V gives CDR1 SNHLY, CDR2 FYNNEI. The CDR3 runs to 12 residues. Deletions cut 3 bases from V and 7 bases from J, with 9 bases between. Using genomic DNA as the template, TCR beta VDJ and CDR3 profiling was carried out. TCRdb reprocessed the reads with MiXCR, giving one entry per CDR3 protein. The table includes around 200,000 distinct CDR3 sequences, 45% to 60% detected once. Sample: sorted CD4+, CD8+, or CD8+CD57+ T cells (not recorded which) from PBMCs. The gene calls are TRBV2 and TRBJ2-5; D is undetermined. The receptor was derived from a human donor with aplastic anemia. CDR3 residues: CASSDPSRTQYF. The CDR3 DNA reads as TGTGCCAGCAGTGATCCCAGTCGGACCCAGTACTTC. Filled out from reference TRBV2 and TRBJ2-5, the complete variable domain reads EPEVTQTPSHQVTQMGQEVILRCVPISNHLYFYWYRQILGQKVEFLVSFYNNEISEKSEIFDDQFSVERPDGSNFTLKIRSTKLEDSAMYFCASSDPSRTQYFGPGTRLLVL.